Shown below are 19 T cell receptor beta chains from a single sample sequenced in a study of OX40 agonist ivuxolimab in advanced cancers. Only in-frame clones appear in the TCRdb table, and some are missing; sequencing was by immunoSEQ multiplex PCR. The profile shows roughly 100,000 clones, more than 75% of them singletons. This specimen was CD4+ or CD8+ T cells sorted from blood, taken in a trial of the OX40 agonist ivuxolimab. Source of these receptors: an adult with an advanced solid tumor such as melanoma, head and neck, liver or kidney cancer.

V is TRBV5-1 and J is TRBJ2-1, with D perhaps matching TRBD2 (5 bases). The CDR3 consists of 15 residues. The ends were cut back, 0 bases at V and 8 bases at J, with 15 bases in the middle. CDR1 and CDR2 from the germline V gene are SGHRS and YFSETQ. CDR3 nucleotides: TGCGCCAGCAGCTTGGTCGGGGTAGTGTTGGATGAGCAGTTCTTC. Translation gives CASSLVGVVLDEQFF.

The chain couples TRBV5-4 to TRBJ1-1; D not certain. CDR3 length: 14 residues. V lost 0 bases and J lost 4, with 10 bases in between. Germline loops: CDR1 SGHNT, CDR2 YYREEE (reference sequence). The CDR3 DNA is TGTGCCAGCAGCTTGGCCCAGGCCCCCACTGAAGCTTTCTTT. It encodes CASSLAQAPTEAFF. Drawing the rest from reference TRBV5-4 and TRBJ1-1, the complete variable domain is ETGVTQSPTHLIKTRGQQVTLRCSSQSGHNTVSWYQQALGQGPQFIFQYYREEENGRGNFPPRFSGLQFPNYSSELNVNALELDDSALYLCASSLAQAPTEAFFGQGTRLTVV.

This chain connects TRBV5-4 to TRBJ2-7, with TRBD2 matching over 14 bases. Germline CDR1 is SGHNT and CDR2 is YYREEE (reference sequence). The CDR3 totals 16 residues. After removal of 4 bases from V and 4 bases from J, the junction contained 7 bases not matched to a gene. The CDR3 protein is CASSPGTSGREYEQYF. As DNA, the CDR3 is TGTGCCAGCAGCCCGGGGACTAGCGGGAGAGAGTACGAGCAGTACTTC.

The genes are TRBV30 and TRBJ2-2; 8 bases match TRBD1. Looked up from germline, CDR1 is GTSNPN and CDR2 is SVGIG (reference sequence). CDR3 length: 15 amino acids. J gave up 0 bases and V 5 bases, and 5 bases lay outside the gene matches. CDR3 in amino acids: CAWAPGQANTGELFF. CDR3 in DNA: TGTGCCTGGGCCCCGGGACAGGCGAACACCGGGGAGCTGTTTTTT.

The chain joins TRBV7-8 to TRBJ2-5; D is possibly TRBD2 (5 bases). CDR1 SGHVS and CDR2 FQNEAQ come from the germline V gene. Between the trimmed V and J ends, which lost 1 base and 1 base, there was a span of 7 bases. The CDR3 extends over 14 amino acids. The CDR3 protein is CASSLERSQETQYF. The CDR3 DNA sequence: TGTGCCAGCAGCTTAGAGCGGAGCCAAGAGACCCAGTACTTC. Together with reference TRBV7-8 and TRBJ2-5, the CDR3 gives the full variable domain: GAGVSQSPRYKVAKRGQDVALRCDPISGHVSLFWYQQALGQGPEFLTYFQNEAQLDKSGLPSDRFFAERPEGSVSTLKIQRTQQEDSAVYLCASSLERSQETQYFGPGTRLLVL.

The chain employs TRBV5-1 and TRBJ2-3, with 10 bases aligning to TRBD2. The V and J ends lost 0 bases and 1 base, in that order; junction bases with no gene match: 2. CDR1 SGHRS and CDR2 YFSETQ come from the germline V gene. This CDR3 region has 16 residues. CDR3 in amino acids: CASSLDGLAGTDTQYF. DNA of the CDR3: TGCGCCAGCAGCTTGGACGGACTAGCGGGCACAGATACGCAGTATTTT.

The V and J genes are TRBV5-1 and TRBJ2-2; 11 nucleotides line up with TRBD1. The V segment lost 0 bases and the J segment 5 bases; nucleotides outside the gene matches: 6. This CDR3 region has 17 residues. CDR1 and CDR2 from the germline V gene are SGHRS and YFSETQ. The CDR3: CASSLEPGTGGTGELFF. The CDR3 coding sequence is TGCGCCAGCAGCTTGGAACCCGGGACAGGGGGAACCGGGGAGCTGTTTTTT.

This clone has just a few counts. This chain connects TRBV9 to TRBJ1-1; 8 bases map to TRBD1. CDR3 length: 14 amino acids. V was clipped by 3 bases and J by 5 bases; unmatched bases: 6. Looked up from germline, CDR1 is SGDLS and CDR2 is YYNGEE. As DNA, the CDR3 is TGTGCCAGCAGCGCGACAGGGGTATGGACTGAAGCTTTCTTT. Amino acid sequence: CASSATGVWTEAFF. Full variable domain (outside the CDR3, taken from reference TRBV9 and TRBJ1-1): DSGVTQTPKHLITATGQRVTLRCSPRSGDLSVYWYQQSLDQGLQFLIQYYNGEERAKGNILERFSAQQFPDLHSELNLSSLELGDSALYFCASSATGVWTEAFFGQGTRLTVV.

This chain connects TRBV4-1 to TRBJ1-3; no reliable D call. The CDR3 sequence is 15 residues long. V gave up 1 base and J gave up 0 bases, with 7 bases separating them. CDR1 and CDR2 from the germline V gene are MGHRA and YSYEKL. The CDR3 coding sequence is TGCGCCAGCAGCCAAGTTAAGGACTCTGGAAACACCATATATTTT. It yields the protein CASSQVKDSGNTIYF.

The chain uses TRBV7-9 and TRBJ2-3; 12 bases agree with TRBD2. The germline V gene encodes CDR1 SEHNR and CDR2 FQNEAQ (reference sequence). V was pared by 6 bases and J by 1 base, with 14 bases of the junction left unmatched. The CDR3 spans 19 residues. The CDR3 coding sequence is TGTGCCAGCAGACCAAGACAGGGGGGACTAGCGGGTCGCACAGATACGCAGTATTTT. Its translation is CASRPRQGGLAGRTDTQYF.

The gene calls are TRBV5-6 and TRBJ2-7, with 11 bases fitting TRBD2. The CDR3 sequence is 14 residues long. Germline CDR1 SGHDT, CDR2 YYEEEE. Losses at the gene ends were 3 bases for V and 6 bases for J; bases not matched to a gene: 5. DNA for the CDR3: TGTGCCAGCAGCTCACTAGCGGGAGTACCCGAGCAGTACTTC. Translation: CASSSLAGVPEQYF.

The J gene is TRBJ2-7, the V gene TRBV5-1; D possibly matches TRBD1 or TRBD2 (5 bases each). The CDR3 has 14 residues. V was clipped by 4 bases and J by 6 bases, with 17 bases between them. Looked up from germline, CDR1 is SGHRS and CDR2 is YFSETQ. The CDR3 sequence: CASSTGDQSVEQYF. Here the CDR3 DNA reads TGCGCCAGCAGCACTGGGGACCAATCGGTCGAGCAGTACTTC.

The chain joins TRBV6-4 to TRBJ2-3; possibly TRBD2 for D (6 bases). Germline lookup yields CDR1 MRHNA and CDR2 SNTAGT. CDR3 length equals 13 residues. Trimming shortened V by 6 bases and J by 2 bases, and 9 bases separated the two germline ends. This chain's CDR3 is CASSAGFTDTQYF. The DNA for the CDR3 is TGTGCCAGCAGCGCGGGATTCACAGATACGCAGTATTTT.

The chain joins TRBV4-1 to TRBJ2-7; TRBD2 matches 10 bases. The V gene's germline CDR1 is MGHRA and CDR2 YSYEKL. CDR3 size: 16 residues. The V and J ends lost 0 bases and 7 bases, in that order; junction bases with no gene match: 9. The CDR3 protein is CASSQDPSGRGGEQYF. The CDR3, as DNA: TGCGCCAGCAGCCAAGATCCAAGCGGGAGGGGAGGGGAGCAGTACTTC.

This clone was counted a single time. A read error may produce the germline difference seen at one junction end. The chain is built from TRBV7-7 and TRBJ2-2; no definite D call. This CDR3 contains 19 residues. Germline V gene lookup returns CDR1 SSHAT and CDR2 FNYEAQ (reference sequence). The CDR3 reads CASSLIAAAPRKNTGELFF. CDR3 DNA sequence: TGTGCTAGCAGCTTAATCGCGGCGGCGCCCAGAAAGAACACCGGGGAGCTGTTTTTT. The complete variable domain, with remaining parts taken from reference TRBV7-7 and TRBJ2-2, reads GAGVSQSPRYKVTKRGQDVTLRCDPISSHATLYWYQQALGQGPEFLTYFNYEAQPDKSGLPSDRFSAERPEGSISTLTIQRTEQRDSAMYRCASSLIAAAPRKNTGELFFGEGSRLTVL.

The chain links TRBV10-3 to TRBJ1-2, with D perhaps matching TRBD1 (6 bases). Germline CDR1 ENHRY, CDR2 SYGVKD. The V gene lost 5 bases and the J gene lost 8 bases, with 12 bases spanning the gap. This CDR3 has 12 residues. The CDR3 sequence is CAISTGTRGYTF. The CDR3 nucleotides are TGTGCCATCAGTACAGGGACCCGAGGCTACACCTTC.

This chain connects TRBV11-3 to TRBJ2-7; 11 nucleotides match TRBD2. The V gene end was trimmed by 3 bases and the J gene end by 0 bases; junction bases not matched to a gene: 7. The CDR3 runs to 17 residues. Germline V gene data show CDR1 as SGHNT and CDR2 as YENEEA. The CDR3 reads CASSLGLAETLSYEQYF. The CDR3 DNA follows: TGTGCCAGCAGCTTGGGACTAGCGGAAACACTCTCCTACGAGCAGTACTTC.

The chain recombines TRBV7-9 with TRBJ1-6, with D possibly being TRBD1 (5 bases). From germline, CDR1 is SEHNR and CDR2 FQNEAQ (reference sequence). V lost 5 bases to trimming and J lost 10 bases, with 18 bases between them. The CDR3 runs to 15 residues. CDR3 sequence reads: CASSPALGEESPLHF. DNA for the CDR3: TGTGCCAGCAGCCCAGCTTTGGGGGAGGAATCACCCCTCCACTTT.

The chain couples TRBV7-3 to TRBJ2-3; 7 bases line up with TRBD2. Trimming took 6 bases from V and 2 from J; bases not matched to a gene: 11. The CDR3 covers 16 residues. Germline V gene data show CDR1 as SGHTA and CDR2 as FQGTGA. The CDR3 DNA reads as TGTGCCAGCAGTCTTGGTTCGCTAGCGGCCACAGATACGCAGTATTTT. Translating it yields CASSLGSLAATDTQYF.